The following is a TCR beta chain sequence with its context. The antigen is unknown. The sample comes from a study of T cell responses to AZD1222 COVID-19 vaccine. Profiling relied on immunoSEQ multiplex PCR, and the TCRdb table lists in-frame clones only, not all of them. The sample shows roughly 110,000 clones, around 90% of them seen only once. Per germline, CDR1 SGHNT and CDR2 YENEEA. CDR3 length: 15 residues. V was shortened by 3 bases and J by 0 bases, with 12 bases between the two germline ends. Study-wide results and caveats: Mapped onto spike, vaccine-associated CD4 TCRs spanned it and were dominant at 160-218 and 743-854. Recipients of AZD1222 seropositive at baseline numbered only six or seven.

The material was peripheral blood, obtained 28 days after the second AZD1222 dose. The chain has TRBV11-3 and TRBJ2-7; the D gene is possibly TRBD1 (6 bases). This TCR came from an adult who received the AZD1222 COVID-19 vaccine. The CDR3: CASSLQGPFSYEQYF. For the CDR3, the DNA is TGTGCCAGCAGCTTGCAGGGGCCGTTCTCCTACGAGCAGTACTTC.